This T cell receptor (beta chain) comes out of a study of OX40 agonist ivuxolimab in advanced cancers. Regarding the complete study: The costimulatory receptor OX40 (CD134) was targeted by ivuxolimab, a fully human IgG2 agonistic monoclonal antibody. Intravenous ivuxolimab was administered to patients every 2 weeks at six dose levels: 0.01, 0.1, 0.3, 1.5, 3 and 10 mg/kg. Among the roughly 50 dose-escalation patients, approximately 20 had hepatocellular carcinoma, 15 or so melanoma, 9 renal cell carcinoma and 9 head and neck cancer. The dose-escalation cohort was over 70% male with a mean age of about 54 years, ranging from roughly 20 to 80. Patients were allowed to have had prior anti-PD-1, anti-PD-L1 or anti-CTLA-4 therapy, and roughly 40% of the dose-escalation patients had previously received checkpoint inhibitors. Partial responses occurred in three dose-escalation patients, of whom one had hepatocellular carcinoma and two had cutaneous melanoma. The point of sequencing TCRbeta in the periphery was to test whether ivuxolimab changed TCR sequence diversity and drove clonal T-cell expansion. The paper describes the monotherapy dose-escalation part (N of about 47 patients) of the phase I trial of ivuxolimab.

Patients with autoimmune disease history or receiving systemic immunosuppression were excluded from the trial. Peripheral blood for TCR sequencing was drawn from every dose cohort at baseline, at cycle 4 day 1 and at cycle 7 day 1. Samples were obtained from an open-label, multicenter, first-in-human phase I dose-escalation trial of ivuxolimab. Adults with locally advanced or metastatic melanoma, renal cell carcinoma, hepatocellular carcinoma or head and neck squamous cell carcinoma were enrolled in the trial. Before TCR sequencing, CD4+ T cells and CD8+ T cells from peripheral blood were sorted into separate populations. Genomic DNA was isolated from the sorted cells so that the TCRbeta CDR3 region could be sequenced. The immunoSEQ Assay was used for sequencing of TCRbeta CDR3 regions. The table was pulled from immuneACCESS by TCRdb, which kept in-frame rearrangements only. Such tables lose some clones; where checked, under half of the loss comes from unresolved V genes, and the rest has no known cause. The sample table lists just over 25,000 clones, around 86% of them with a count of one. The biggest ten clones account for around 15% of the sample.

A remark on this clone: No antigen is known for it. Per-base quality was not reported, and no clone a single base away is much larger than it.

CDR1 LNHDA and CDR2 SQIVND are derived from the germline V gene (reference sequence). V has 4 bases trimmed and J has 4 bases trimmed; junction bases matching no gene number 7. Reading from cysteine to phenylalanine, the CDR3 counts 15 amino acids. Of the read, only the CDR3 DNA is kept; its 45 bases are in frame from base 1. General findings and caveats noted by the study authors: At doses from 0.1 to 3.0 mg/kg, clonal expansion was seen in both CD4+ and CD8+ blood T cells between baseline and week 6. Which antigens the clonally expanded peripheral T cells were specific for was not determined. Low levels of normalized T-cell clonal expansion were also seen in some patients who did not respond. After ivuxolimab, more expanded clones were found on average in CD8+ T cells than in CD4+ T cells. In the 0.1-3.0 mg/kg groups, partial responders had among the lowest normalized peripheral clonal expansion, particularly in CD8+ T cells.

This clonotype was obtained from an adult with an advanced solid tumor such as melanoma, head and neck, liver or kidney cancer. The V and J segments used are TRBV19 and TRBJ2-3, and TRBD2 matches 8 of the central bases. Sequencing used CD4+ or CD8+ T cells sorted from blood, obtained in a trial of the OX40 agonist ivuxolimab. The nucleotide sequence reads TGTGCCAGTAGTAGTAGCGGGGCCAGGGCAGATACGCAGTATTTT. Protein translation: CASSSSGARADTQYF.